These 15 T cell receptor beta chains came from one sample sequenced in a study of shared clonotypes between healthy human individuals. Libraries were prepared by immunoSEQ multiplex PCR; TCRdb keeps only in-frame clonotypes and omits some of them. The table lists fewer than 650,000 clones, roughly four fifths of them singletons. Sequencing was performed on PBMCs. All receptors come from a woman aged 40 to 50 in good health. Some clones in this sample may be carry-over from other donors' samples.

CDR3 protein: CASSLAYRNYGYTF. The DNA of the CDR3 is TGTGCCAGCAGCTTAGCCTACAGAAACTATGGCTACACCTTC. The chain couples TRBV7-2 to TRBJ1-2; D uncertain. This CDR3 has 14 amino acids. V was cut by 0 bases and J by 2 bases, with 7 bases left in between. CDR1 and CDR2 (germline): SGHTA, FQGNSA.

This chain joins TRBV5-1 and TRBJ1-2; perhaps TRBD1 as D (5 bases). Looked up from germline, CDR1 is SGHRS and CDR2 is YFSETQ. This CDR3 contains 16 residues. Trimming shortened V by 1 base and J by 5 bases, and 18 bases separated the two germline ends. The CDR3 loop is CASSLTLDVRGYGYTF. CDR3 coding DNA: TGCGCCAGCAGCTTGACATTGGACGTTCGGGGGTATGGCTACACCTTC. Using reference TRBV5-1 and TRBJ1-2 for the parts outside the CDR3, the full variable domain is KAGVTQTPRYLIKTRGQQVTLSCSPISGHRSVSWYQQTPGQGLQFLFEYFSETQRNKGNFPGRFSGRQFSNSRSEMNVSTLELGDSALYLCASSLTLDVRGYGYTFGSGTRLTVV.

J is TRBJ2-1 and V is TRBV19; D gene unclear. The V end lost 6 bases, the J end lost 0 bases, and 12 bases lay between the germline ends. Germline V gives CDR1 LNHDA, CDR2 SQIVND (reference sequence). This CDR3 contains 15 residues. The CDR3 nucleotides read TGTGCCAGTAGCCAACAGAGGAGCTCCTACAATGAGCAGTTCTTC. Amino acids: CASSQQRSSYNEQFF.

The chain's CDR3 is CASSPSGLADPYEQYF. The CDR3 DNA sequence: TGTGCCAGCAGTCCCAGCGGACTAGCGGACCCCTACGAGCAGTACTTC. The chain combines TRBV28 with TRBJ2-7; 10 bases align to TRBD2. CDR1 MDHEN and CDR2 SYDVKM come from the germline V gene. CDR3 length: 16 amino acids. Germline trimming cut 5 bases from V and 2 bases from J; bases unmatched to any gene: 9.

As regards this clone: A far larger clone is one base from this, pointing to a likely read error. The rearrangement joins TRBV13 to TRBJ2-1; D ambiguous. The ends were cut back, 0 bases at V and 2 bases at J, with 8 bases in the middle. Germline V gene data show CDR1 as PRHDT and CDR2 as FYEKMQ (reference sequence). The CDR3 has 15 amino acids. CDR3 DNA: TGTGCCAGCAGCTTAGGGGTGACTCCCTACAATGAGCAGTTCTTC. Translation: CASSLGVTPYNEQFF.

The V gene is TRBV6-5, the J gene TRBJ1-4, with 9 bases identical to TRBD1. From germline, CDR1 is MNHEY and CDR2 SVGAGI. The CDR3 runs 13 residues. V lost 6 bases, J lost 8 bases, and 4 bases stayed unmatched. CDR3 in DNA: TGTGCCAGCAGCCGGACAGGGGAGGAAAAACTGTTTTTT. This translates into CASSRTGEEKLFF.

The chain combines TRBV9 with TRBJ2-2; tentatively, D is TRBD2 (6 bases). The V gene lost 0 bases and the J gene lost 14 bases, with 14 bases spanning the gap. CDR1 SGDLS and CDR2 YYNGEE come from the germline V gene. The CDR3 has 13 residues. CDR3 DNA sequence: TGTGCCAGCAGCGTAGAACCGGGGGTCGAACTGTTTTTT. It translates to CASSVEPGVELFF.

J is TRBJ2-4 and V is TRBV19; D not resolved. This CDR3 region has 14 residues. Trimming shortened V by 3 bases and J by 9 bases, and 15 bases separated the two germline ends. Germline loops: CDR1 LNHDA, CDR2 SQIVND (reference sequence). The DNA of the CDR3 is TGTGCCAGTAGTATTGTAGGCAGTGGTGCCATTCAGTACTTC. Its protein is CASSIVGSGAIQYF.

Concerning this clone: Other DNA sequences in this sample translate to the same CDR3. As DNA, the CDR3 is TGCGCCAGCAGCTTGGACAGGAACAATGAGCAGTTCTTC. Protein product: CASSLDRNNEQFF. This rearrangement joins TRBV5-1 to TRBJ2-1, with D perhaps TRBD1 (5 bases). This CDR3 has 13 residues. Germline CDR1 SGHRS, CDR2 YFSETQ. With 0 bases removed from V and 5 bases from J, the gap between germline ends came to 6 bases.

In its sample, this clone was seen once. The chain has TRBV28 and TRBJ1-4; D might be TRBD1 (6 bases). There are 15 residues in the CDR3. The germline V gene encodes CDR1 MDHEN and CDR2 SYDVKM. V dropped 1 base and J dropped 7 bases, with 13 bases sitting between them. The CDR3 loop is CASSLSGGPSEKLFF. CDR3 nucleotides: TGTGCCAGCAGTTTATCCGGGGGCCCCAGTGAAAAACTGTTTTTT.

The J gene is TRBJ2-1, the V gene TRBV7-3; 13 positions match TRBD2. Germline V gene sequence: CDR1 SGHTA, CDR2 FQGTGA. The J segment lost 6 bases and the V segment lost 2 bases, leaving 1 base of the junction unmatched. This CDR3 is 15 amino acids long. The CDR3 sequence: CASSLGTSGANEQFF. The DNA of the CDR3 is TGTGCCAGCAGCTTAGGGACTAGCGGGGCCAATGAGCAGTTCTTC. Full variable domain (outside the CDR3, taken from reference TRBV7-3 and TRBJ2-1): GAGVSQTPSNKVTEKGKYVELRCDPISGHTALYWYRQSLGQGPEFLIYFQGTGAADDSGLPNDRFFAVRPEGSVSTLKIQRTERGDSAVYLCASSLGTSGANEQFFGPGTRLTVL.

The chain is built from TRBV28 and TRBJ1-2; D remains ambiguous. Germline V gene lookup returns CDR1 MDHEN and CDR2 SYDVKM. CDR3 length: 15 amino acids. Trimming cost V 9 bases and J 7 bases, with 24 bases left between them. The DNA for the CDR3 is TGTGCCAGTATGCCGCCACCCTGGGGAGCTTCTGGCTACACCTTC. Translation: CASMPPPWGASGYTF.

J is TRBJ2-5 and V is TRBV7-8; D not certain. The length of the CDR3 is 16 residues. Germline values: CDR1 SGHVS, CDR2 FQNEAQ. With 3 bases removed from V and 1 base from J, the gap between germline ends came to 15 bases. The CDR3 loop reads CASSFPWTRPQETQYF. The CDR3 bases are TGTGCCAGCAGCTTCCCTTGGACCCGGCCCCAAGAGACCCAGTACTTC. Full variable domain (rest looked up from reference TRBV7-8 and TRBJ2-5): GAGVSQSPRYKVAKRGQDVALRCDPISGHVSLFWYQQALGQGPEFLTYFQNEAQLDKSGLPSDRFFAERPEGSVSTLKIQRTQQEDSAVYLCASSFPWTRPQETQYFGPGTRLLVL.

The chain links TRBV18 to TRBJ2-1; 10 bases are shared with TRBD2. Looked up from germline, CDR1 is KGHSH and CDR2 is LQKENI. This CDR3 contains 15 residues. Trimming removed 2 bases from V and 6 bases from J; junction bases left unmatched: 4. The CDR3 loop reads CASSPASGGGNEQFF. The CDR3 nucleotides read TGTGCCAGCTCACCAGCCAGCGGGGGGGGCAATGAGCAGTTCTTC.

This chain joins TRBV27 and TRBJ2-7; D perhaps matches TRBD2 (5 bases). The V end lost 8 bases, the J end lost 2 bases, and 13 bases lay between the germline ends. CDR3 size: 13 residues. Germline V gene sequence: CDR1 MNHEY, CDR2 SMNVEV (reference sequence). The CDR3 here is CASRVEGPYEQYF. CDR3 in DNA: TGTGCCAGCCGGGTCGAGGGCCCCTACGAGCAGTACTTC.